Shown below are 12 T cell receptor beta chains from a single sample sequenced in a study of blood T cell repertoires in COVID-19 (dated by TCRdb to 2020 to 2021). Libraries were built with the immunoSEQ multiplex PCR assay. This is the immuneACCESS table as TCRdb keeps it, with only in-frame sequences that have V and J called. A part of the clones is gone; compared with another copy, unresolved V genes explain less than half, and the rest is unexplained. For this sample there are 200,000 to 250,000 clones; over 80% appear just once. Of the sample, about 2% is held by the ten largest clones. The source material was peripheral blood. All receptors come from a man aged 25 to 40 who had recovered from COVID-19.

This clone was found once. The V call is TRBV4-2, the J call TRBJ2-3; 7 bases are shared with TRBD1. With 2 bases clipped from V and 2 bases from J, the junction kept 10 bases outside the gene matches. Germline CDR1 LGHNA, CDR2 YNFKEQ. This CDR3 contains 17 residues. The CDR3 reads CASSQPDRVELTDTQYF. The CDR3 nucleotides read TGTGCCAGCAGCCAACCCGACAGGGTGGAACTCACAGATACGCAGTATTTT.

V is TRBV7-2 and J is TRBJ2-5, with 9 bases fitting TRBD1. This CDR3 region has 15 residues. Germline CDR1 reads SGHTA; CDR2 reads FQGNSA. The V segment lost 5 bases and the J segment 4 bases; nucleotides outside the gene matches: 8. The DNA for the CDR3 is TGTGCCAGCAGCCTCGGGACAGGGATTTTAGAGACCCAGTACTTC. Translation: CASSLGTGILETQYF.

The CDR3 region has the DNA TGTGCCAGCAGCTTAAAGGGCCAGGGCCCCTACGAGCAGTACTTC. It translates to CASSLKGQGPYEQYF. The chain couples TRBV7-3 to TRBJ2-7, with D perhaps TRBD1 (5 bases). Germline V gene data show CDR1 as SGHTA and CDR2 as FQGTGA. The CDR3 has 15 amino acids. Trimming stripped 1 base from V and 2 bases from J, with 12 bases between.

The J gene is TRBJ2-7, the V gene TRBV20-1; D remains ambiguous. Germline V CDR1 and CDR2: DFQATT, SNEGSKA (reference sequence). V dropped 3 bases and J dropped 6 bases, with 9 bases sitting between them. The CDR3 spans 11 residues. As DNA, the CDR3 is TGCAGTGCTAGCCCCCAGGCCGAGCAGTACTTC. The encoded protein is CSASPQAEQYF.

The chain has TRBV28 and TRBJ2-2; D not certain. The CDR3 length is 11 residues. From germline, CDR1 is MDHEN and CDR2 SYDVKM. V lost 6 bases and J lost 8, with 7 bases in between. The CDR3 DNA sequence: TGTGCCAGCAGGCAACAGGGGGAGCTGTTTTTT. Protein product: CASRQQGELFF.

The rearrangement links TRBV5-6 to TRBJ1-2; TRBD1 matches at 7 bases. Germline CDR1 SGHDT, CDR2 YYEEEE. J lost 4 bases, V lost 0 bases, and 9 bases had no gene match. The CDR3 spans 16 residues. This CDR3 is CASSLEGGQPLYGYTF. The CDR3 DNA follows: TGTGCCAGCAGCTTGGAGGGGGGACAGCCCCTCTATGGCTACACCTTC.

The chain is built from TRBV24-1 and TRBJ2-2; D uncertain. The V end was cut by 9 bases, the J end by 1 base, with 8 bases between. CDR3 length: 13 residues. CDR1 and CDR2 from the germline V gene are KGHDR and SFDVKD. The CDR3 spells CATSSGNTGELFF. The CDR3 DNA is TGTGCCACCTCGTCAGGGAACACCGGGGAGCTGTTTTTT.

This sequence joins TRBV5-5 and TRBJ2-3, with 7 bases matching TRBD2. V lost 1 base, J lost 0 bases, and 2 bases stayed unmatched. The CDR3 covers 15 residues. Germline lookup yields CDR1 SGHKS and CDR2 YYEKEE (reference sequence). This CDR3 reads CASSLFSGSTDTQYF. In DNA form, the CDR3 reads TGTGCCAGCAGCTTGTTTAGCGGGAGCACAGATACGCAGTATTTT.

V gene TRBV3-1 (or the pseudogene TRBV3-2) combines with J gene TRBJ1-1, with 10 bases lining up with TRBD1. Germline CDR1 and CDR2: LGHDT and YNNKEL (reference sequence). Germline trimming cut 4 bases from V and 7 bases from J; bases unmatched to any gene: 6. CDR3 length: 14 residues. Written as DNA, the CDR3 is TGTGCCAGCAGCCCTCGGGACAGGGGAGATGAAGCTTTCTTT. Translated, it gives CASSPRDRGDEAFF.

This chain connects TRBV4-2 to TRBJ2-1; the D is unclear. V gave up 0 bases and J gave up 8 bases, with 8 bases separating them. The CDR3 has 13 residues. The V gene's germline CDR1 is LGHNA and CDR2 YNFKEQ. CDR3 amino acids: CASSQEVSDEQFF. The CDR3 DNA reads TGTGCCAGCAGCCAAGAGGTGAGCGATGAGCAGTTCTTC.

Regarding this clone: The sample has other DNA sequences that encode this CDR3 too. The J gene is TRBJ2-4, the V gene TRBV7-9; 9 bases fit TRBD1. In germline, CDR1 is SEHNR, CDR2 FQNEAQ (reference sequence). This CDR3 contains 14 residues. Germline trimming cut 4 bases from V and 8 bases from J; bases unmatched to any gene: 6. CDR3 sequence reads: CASSSNRGRDIQYF. In DNA, the CDR3 is TGTGCCAGCAGCTCCAACAGGGGGCGCGACATTCAGTACTTC.

The CDR3 bases are TGCGCCAGCAGCCTACGGGCTAGCGGGGAAAGCGGGGAGCTGTTTTTT. This codes for CASSLRASGESGELFF. This rearrangement joins TRBV5-1 to TRBJ2-2, with 9 bases aligning to TRBD2. The CDR3 is 16 residues long. With 4 bases clipped from V and 7 bases from J, the junction kept 11 bases outside the gene matches. CDR1 is SGHRS and CDR2 is YFSETQ in the germline V gene.